These 25 T cell receptor beta chains came from one sample sequenced in a study of shared clonotypes between healthy human individuals. Clones were read by immunoSEQ multiplex PCR, and TCRdb kept only the in-frame ones, dropping some. Of 2,500,000 or so clones listed, around 92% are singletons. Sequenced: naive CD4+ T cells from PBMCs. Described subset: CD45RA+ positively selected. These receptors were obtained from a man younger than 35 in good health. Some clones in this sample may be carry-over from other donors' samples.

V and J are TRBV6-6 and TRBJ2-7, with D possibly TRBD2 on 5 matching bases. In germline, CDR1 is MNHNY, CDR2 SVGAGI (reference sequence). This CDR3 has 14 amino acids. Trimming left V 6 bases short and J 2 bases short, with 14 bases between. The CDR3 DNA sequence: TGTGCCAGCAGCCCCAGACTAACAGCCTACGAGCAGTACTTC. It yields the protein CASSPRLTAYEQYF.

This clone occurred a few times. Other nucleotide sequences in the sample specify the same CDR3. The chain couples TRBV5-1 to TRBJ2-6; D uncertain. The CDR3 length is 13 residues. CDR1 is SGHRS, CDR2 YFSETQ, per germline. Trimming took off 4 bases at V and 0 bases at J, with 2 bases between the two ends. CDR3 in amino acids: CASSPSGANVLTF. In DNA, the CDR3 is TGCGCCAGCAGCCCCTCTGGGGCCAACGTCCTGACTTTC.

The chain is built from TRBV30 and TRBJ1-4, with D uncertain. There are 13 residues in the CDR3. In germline, CDR1 is GTSNPN, CDR2 SVGIG (reference sequence). V shed 3 bases and J shed 8 bases, with 13 bases lying between them. The CDR3: CAWSEGYEEKLFF. The DNA for the CDR3 is TGTGCCTGGAGCGAAGGGTATGAGGAAAAACTGTTTTTT.

The rearrangement uses TRBV5-1 and TRBJ2-7, with D tentatively TRBD1 (6 bases). V gave up 4 bases and J gave up 3 bases, with 14 bases separating them. The germline gives CDR1 SGHRS, CDR2 YFSETQ. The CDR3 sequence is 14 residues long. The CDR3 DNA follows: TGCGCCAGCAGCATAACCGGGACAAGCTACGAGCAGTACTTC. Its translation is CASSITGTSYEQYF. Variable domain in full (rest from reference TRBV5-1 and TRBJ2-7): KAGVTQTPRYLIKTRGQQVTLSCSPISGHRSVSWYQQTPGQGLQFLFEYFSETQRNKGNFPGRFSGRQFSNSRSEMNVSTLELGDSALYLCASSITGTSYEQYFGPGTRLTVT.

V and J are TRBV6-5 and TRBJ1-1; D gene unclear. The germline V gene has CDR1 MNHEY and CDR2 SVGAGI. This CDR3 region has 14 residues. The germline V and J ends were trimmed by 2 bases and 4 bases, with 11 bases remaining between them. CDR3 in DNA: TGTGCCAGCAGTTACGTTTTGGGTACCACTGAAGCTTTCTTT. Encoded protein: CASSYVLGTTEAFF.

Details on this clone: Germline is not matched at one junction end, which may reflect a read error. This chain connects TRBV5-1 to TRBJ1-3; weak D call: TRBD1 (5 bases). CDR3 length: 15 residues. Germline CDR1 and CDR2: SGHRS and YFSETQ. CDR3 coding DNA: TGCGCCAGCAGGTTGGAAGGGGTGGCTGGAAACACCATATATTTT. Translating it yields CASRLEGVAGNTIYF.

V and J are TRBV20-1 and TRBJ1-2; no clear D gene. Per germline, CDR1 DFQATT and CDR2 SNEGSKA (reference sequence). CDR3 size: 9 residues. The CDR3 here is CRPGFGYTF. The DNA of the CDR3 is TGCAGACCCGGATTCGGCTACACCTTC.

V and J are TRBV10-3 and TRBJ1-1, with D tentatively TRBD1 (5 bases). Germline values: CDR1 ENHRY, CDR2 SYGVKD. This CDR3 has 14 amino acids. The germline V and J ends were trimmed by 0 bases and 8 bases, with 13 bases remaining between them. CDR3 residues: CAISESVGTAEAFF. In DNA form, the CDR3 reads TGTGCCATCAGTGAGTCGGTTGGGACGGCGGAAGCTTTCTTT.

The chain employs TRBV29-1 and TRBJ2-1; TRBD1 matches at 10 bases. Germline CDR1 is SQVTM and CDR2 is ANQGSEA. With V trimmed by 4 bases and J by 14 bases, 5 bases remained unmatched. The CDR3 consists of 11 residues. In nucleotides, the CDR3 is TGCAGCGTTGTAAGGGGGACAGGGGAGTTCTTC. Protein product: CSVVRGTGEFF.

The chain's CDR3 is CASSLGVLSSPLHF. The DNA of the CDR3 is TGTGCCAGCAGCTTGGGGGTCTTAAGTTCACCCCTCCACTTT. This chain uses TRBV11-2 with TRBJ1-6; weak D call: TRBD1 (5 bases). The CDR3 sequence is 14 residues long. V gave up 3 bases and J gave up 9 bases, with 12 bases separating them. Germline CDR1 reads SGHAT; CDR2 reads FQNNGV.

The rearrangement uses TRBV5-6 and TRBJ2-7, with 10 bases lining up with TRBD2. The CDR3 covers 14 residues. Germline lookup yields CDR1 SGHDT and CDR2 YYEEEE. V trimming: 7 bases; J trimming: 2 bases; junction bases outside the gene matches: 6. CDR3 region: CASRSSGRPYEQYF. Written as DNA, the CDR3 is TGTGCCAGCCGTTCTAGCGGGAGACCCTACGAGCAGTACTTC.

This clone was seen a single time. The rearrangement links TRBV30 to TRBJ2-5; no firm D call. Germline V lookup: CDR1 GTSNPN, CDR2 SVGIG (reference sequence). The CDR3 extends over 13 amino acids. V lost 0 bases and J 2 bases, leaving 7 bases between the germline ends. This chain's CDR3 is CAWSVTYQETQYF. The DNA of the CDR3 is TGTGCCTGGAGTGTAACCTATCAAGAGACCCAGTACTTC.

The V and J genes are TRBV27 and TRBJ2-5; 7 nucleotides line up with TRBD2. CDR1 is MNHEY, CDR2 SMNVEV, per germline (reference sequence). The CDR3 is 15 amino acids. Trimming at V came to 6 bases and at J to 0 bases, leaving 7 bases not matched to a gene. DNA of the CDR3: TGTGCCAGCAGCCCGGGACTACTGTACCAAGAGACCCAGTACTTC. Residues: CASSPGLLYQETQYF.

The gene calls are TRBV27 and TRBJ2-7; D might be TRBD1 or TRBD2, each matching 7 bases. Trimming stripped 5 bases from V and 5 bases from J, with 16 bases between. Germline assignment: CDR1 MNHEY and CDR2 SMNVEV (reference sequence). The CDR3 has 14 amino acids. The CDR3 DNA sequence: TGTGCCAGCAGTCTAAGGGACAGCGGGGACGAGCAGTACTTC. Residues: CASSLRDSGDEQYF.

The chain has TRBV28 and TRBJ2-2; no clear D gene. CDR1 and CDR2 (germline): MDHEN, SYDVKM. V lost 5 bases and J 6 bases, leaving 13 bases between the germline ends. CDR3 length equals 14 residues. As DNA, the CDR3 is TGTGCCAGCAGTCCCCTCGGTGGACCCGGGGAGCTGTTTTTT. Protein product: CASSPLGGPGELFF.

This clone was seen once. The chain combines TRBV2 with TRBJ2-5; 7 positions agree with TRBD1. The junction had 9 bases not matched to a gene; V was cut back by 9 bases and J by 5 bases. This CDR3 comprises 13 residues. Per germline, CDR1 SNHLY and CDR2 FYNNEI. CDR3: CASTNRGRETQYF. For the CDR3, the DNA is TGTGCCAGTACAAACAGGGGCAGGGAGACCCAGTACTTC.

The V gene is TRBV10-3, the J gene TRBJ1-3; D is possibly TRBD1 (5 bases). Germline V gives CDR1 ENHRY, CDR2 SYGVKD. The CDR3 consists of 19 residues. Trimming took off 0 bases at V and 1 base at J, with 19 bases between the two ends. The CDR3 loop reads CAISESFLPGRTSGNTIYF. Here the CDR3 DNA reads TGTGCCATCAGTGAGTCATTCTTACCAGGGAGGACGTCTGGAAACACCATATATTTT.

This clone appeared once. V gene TRBV25-1 combines with J gene TRBJ1-4; D is perhaps TRBD1 (5 bases). This CDR3 contains 16 residues. Trimming took 3 bases from V and 8 from J, leaving 19 bases between them. Germline V gene sequence: CDR1 MGHDK, CDR2 SYGVNS. The CDR3 is CASSEPRGEPDEKLFF. The CDR3 bases are TGTGCCAGCAGTGAGCCTCGGGGGGAGCCTGACGAAAAACTGTTTTTT.

A single count supports this clone. The gene calls are TRBV7-3 and TRBJ2-3, with 13 bases lining up with TRBD2. Germline values: CDR1 SGHTA, CDR2 FQGTGA. V was pared by 5 bases and J by 1 base, with 6 bases of the junction left unmatched. The CDR3 covers 17 residues. The CDR3 DNA follows: TGTGCCAGCAGCCTACTAGGACTAGCGGGAGGCACAGATACGCAGTATTTT. This encodes CASSLLGLAGGTDTQYF. Full variable domain (remainder filled in from reference TRBV7-3 and TRBJ2-3): GAGVSQTPSNKVTEKGKYVELRCDPISGHTALYWYRQSLGQGPEFLIYFQGTGAADDSGLPNDRFFAVRPEGSVSTLKIQRTERGDSAVYLCASSLLGLAGGTDTQYFGPGTRLTVL.

This clone turned up a few times. The chain recombines TRBV6-4 with TRBJ2-2, with unresolved D. The V gene lost 2 bases and the J gene lost 7 bases, with 8 bases spanning the gap. From germline, CDR1 is MRHNA and CDR2 SNTAGT. This CDR3 is built from 13 residues. As DNA, the CDR3 is TGTGCCAGCAGTGACACGGGCTTCGGGGAGCTGTTTTTT. Encoded protein: CASSDTGFGELFF.

This sequence joins TRBV28 and TRBJ2-7; D unclear. Germline lookup yields CDR1 MDHEN and CDR2 SYDVKM. The CDR3 contains 14 residues. Trimming pared 6 bases from V and 1 base from J, leaving 13 bases between. The CDR3: CASSRPRESYEQYF. The CDR3 DNA reads TGTGCCAGCAGCCGTCCGCGAGAGTCCTACGAGCAGTACTTC.

This clone has a single count. V usage is TRBV28 and J usage is TRBJ2-2; 10 bases line up with TRBD1. The CDR3 covers 19 residues. Germline assignment: CDR1 MDHEN and CDR2 SYDVKM. Unmatched junction bases numbered 11, after V lost 1 base and J lost 3 bases. Here the CDR3 DNA reads TGTGCCAGCAGTTTATTACCGGGACAGGGGTCCCTCCACACCGGGGAGCTGTTTTTT. This encodes CASSLLPGQGSLHTGELFF.

The CDR3 sequence is CASSSPVGFRGNTIYF. In DNA, the CDR3 is TGTGCCAGCAGCTCTCCCGTAGGGTTTCGTGGAAACACCATATATTTT. This chain joins TRBV5-4 and TRBJ1-3; D is unclear. The length of the CDR3 is 16 residues. In germline, CDR1 is SGHNT, CDR2 YYREEE (reference sequence). V lost 3 bases and J 3 bases, leaving 16 bases between the germline ends.

The gene calls are TRBV7-7 and TRBJ2-3, with a weak D call TRBD2 (5 bases). The ends were cut back, 5 bases at V and 9 bases at J, with 18 bases in the middle. The CDR3 is 14 amino acids. Germline V gene sequence: CDR1 SSHAT, CDR2 FNYEAQ (reference sequence). CDR3 in DNA: TGTGCCAGCAGCCAAGAAGCGGCTAGTGGGACGCAGTATTTT. This encodes CASSQEAASGTQYF.

The chain couples TRBV19 to TRBJ2-3, with 9 bases that match TRBD1. The CDR3 is 16 amino acids. CDR1 LNHDA and CDR2 SQIVND come from the germline V gene (reference sequence). The junction had 9 bases not matched to a gene; V was cut back by 5 bases and J by 3 bases. CDR3 loop: CASSSPRDRVTDTQYF. CDR3 nucleotides: TGTGCCAGTAGTTCACCTCGGGACAGGGTGACAGATACGCAGTATTTT.